This TCR beta chain is from a study of chemoradiotherapy in HPV16-positive cancers. Using immunoSEQ multiplex PCR, the repertoire was profiled, and TCRdb retains in-frame clones only, with some absent. The table has approximately 1,600 clones, approximately 83% seen once; the top ten hold 6.2%. The CDR3 sequence is 12 residues long. Trimming removed 1 base at V and 8 bases at J, with 6 bases between. Germline lookup yields CDR1 LGHNA and CDR2 YNFKEQ. This TCR came from a human donor with HPV-associated anogenital cancer. The sequences come from tumor tissue, collected from a patient who underwent chemoradiotherapy. The chain uses TRBV4-2 and TRBJ1-5; D possibly corresponds to TRBD1 (6 bases). For the CDR3, the DNA is TGTGCCAGCAGCCAAGCAGGGGAGCCCCAGCATTTT. This sequence encodes CASSQAGEPQHF.